This is a list of T cell receptor beta chains from one sample in a study of shared clonotypes between healthy human individuals. Method: immunoSEQ multiplex PCR; TCRdb's copy keeps in-frame clones and lacks some. The data hold some 2,500,000 clones, with over 85% observed a single time. The sample comprised naive CD4+ T cells from PBMCs. The receptors were sampled from a man in his late teens or twenties in good health. Some clones in this sample may be carry-over from other donors' samples. Each CDR3 is given with its conserved first and last residue.

>TRBJ1-2|TRBV11-2
CASSPKGQGLYGYTF
>TRBJ2-3|TRBV7-3
CASSLQPTDTQYF
>TRBJ2-7|TRBV6-5
CASSYSFQGSYEQYF
>TRBJ2-4|TRBV5-1
CASSLGTWENIQYF
>TRBJ1-2|TRBV28
CASVSFRGYTF
>TRBJ2-3|TRBV5-1
CASSVDHSTDTQYF
>TRBJ1-3|TRBV6-5
CASRPTGSSGNTIYF
>TRBJ2-1|TRBV15
CATSRDLRTSRGEQFF
>TRBJ1-1|TRBV30
CAWALQMNTEAFF
>TRBJ2-1|TRBV5-1
CASSRQLADTYNEQFF
>TRBJ2-5|TRBV7-8
CASSRTSGLQETQYF
>TRBJ2-1|TRBV11-3
CASSRGQGTYNEQFF
>TRBJ1-5|TRBV28
CASSLYRSGNQPQHF
>TRBJ2-6|TRBV5-6
CASSFLGSGANVLTF
>TRBJ1-4|TRBV27
CASSRGPHEKLFF
>TRBJ1-1|TRBV4-2
CASSQDFRGGTEAFF
>TRBJ2-1|TRBV10-3
CAIRSTGTAVNGKDHNEQFF
>TRBJ2-7|TRBV19
CASSINRRGNEQYF
>TRBJ1-1|TRBV19
CASSYDDTEAFF
>TRBJ2-1|TRBV5-1
CASSPRTDIGEQFF
>TRBJ2-2|TRBV12-5
CASGWGRTGPNTGELFF
>TRBJ1-2|TRBV21-1
CASSKVLGANYGYTF
>TRBJ1-1|TRBV25-1
CASSSSFKGSTEAFF
>TRBJ1-1|TRBV18
CASSGAGVNTEAFF
>TRBJ2-7|TRBV28
CASSLVPTGYYEQYF
>TRBJ1-3|TRBV19
CASSILTDRNTIYF
>TRBJ2-2|TRBV5-1
CASKAGGANTGELFF
>TRBJ1-1|TRBV2
CASRRGGTDTEAFF
>TRBJ2-3|TRBV7-6
CASSRNRGMTDTQYF
>TRBJ1-3|TRBV9
CASSVGSSGNTIYF
>TRBJ1-4|TRBV30
CAWSVRGEKLFF
>TRBJ2-7|TRBV28
CASEMSGSRYEQYF
>TRBJ1-2|TRBV19
CASRVQGYYGYTF
>TRBJ1-3|TRBV28
CASSLEGLSGNTIYF
>TRBJ2-3|TRBV4-3
CASSPWTGGTDTQYF
>TRBJ2-1|TRBV6-6
CASSPGYEQFF
>TRBJ2-7|TRBV7-9
CASSRQHEQYF